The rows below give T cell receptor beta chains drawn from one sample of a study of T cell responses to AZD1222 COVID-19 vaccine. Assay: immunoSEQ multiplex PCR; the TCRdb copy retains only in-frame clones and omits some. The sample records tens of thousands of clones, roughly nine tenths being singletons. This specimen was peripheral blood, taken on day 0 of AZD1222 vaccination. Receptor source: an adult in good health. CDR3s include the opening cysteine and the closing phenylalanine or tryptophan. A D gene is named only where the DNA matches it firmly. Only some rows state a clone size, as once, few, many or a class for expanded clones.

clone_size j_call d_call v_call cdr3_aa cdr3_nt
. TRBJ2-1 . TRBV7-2 CASSFSVQSNEQFF TGTGCCAGCAGCTTCTCCGTCCAATCCAATGAGCAGTTCTTC
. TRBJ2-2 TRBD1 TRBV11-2 CASSLMGQGITGELFF TGTGCCAGCAGCTTGATGGGACAGGGTATCACCGGGGAGCTGTTTTTT
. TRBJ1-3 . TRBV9 CASSPHGGGEKAGNTIYF TGTGCCAGCAGCCCCCACGGGGGAGGGGAGAAGGCTGGAAACACCATATATTTT
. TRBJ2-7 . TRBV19 CASSIGPASSYEQYF TGTGCCAGTAGTATAGGCCCAGCGAGCTCCTACGAGCAGTACTTC
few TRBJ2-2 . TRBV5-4 CASSPEIGSGELFF TGTGCCAGCAGCCCCGAGATTGGGTCCGGGGAGCTGTTTTTT
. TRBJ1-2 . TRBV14 CASSQVSGVRGYTF TGTGCCAGCAGCCAAGTTTCAGGGGTCAGGGGCTACACCTTC
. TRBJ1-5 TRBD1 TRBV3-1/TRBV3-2 CASSPGQGTGQPQHF TGTGCCAGCAGCCCCGGACAGGGTACCGGTCAGCCCCAGCATTTT
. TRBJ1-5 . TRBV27 CASSLGTDYQPQHF TGTGCCAGCAGTTTAGGGACCGACTATCAGCCCCAGCATTTT
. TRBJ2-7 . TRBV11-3 CASSLEANPAYEQYF TGTGCCAGCAGCTTAGAAGCAAACCCAGCCTACGAGCAGTACTTC
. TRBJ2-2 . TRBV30 CAWSPDRTGELFF TGTGCCTGGAGTCCAGACCGGACCGGGGAGCTGTTTTTT
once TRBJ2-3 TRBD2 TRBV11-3 CASSLAGRAVSTQYF TGTGCCAGCAGCTTAGCCGGGAGGGCCGTAAGTACGCAGTATTTT
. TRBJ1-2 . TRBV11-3 CASSYLGDSGSNYGYTF TGTGCCAGCAGCTATCTAGGTGATTCGGGCAGCAACTATGGCTACACCTTC
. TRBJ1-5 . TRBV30 CAWSAGRDQPQHF TGTGCCTGGAGTGCCGGCCGAGATCAGCCCCAGCATTTT
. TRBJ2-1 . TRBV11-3 CASSLVADPSYNEQFF TGTGCCAGCAGCTTAGTAGCTGACCCCTCCTACAATGAGCAGTTCTTC
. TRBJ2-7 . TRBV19 CASSRDILGEQYF TGTGCCAGTTCTCGGGACATCTTGGGAGAGCAGTACTTC
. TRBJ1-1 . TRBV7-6 CASTGGPNTEAFF TGTGCCAGCACGGGGGGGCCGAACACTGAAGCTTTCTTT
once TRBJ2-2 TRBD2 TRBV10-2 CASSELGTSGRSVTGELFF TGCGCCAGCAGTGAGTTGGGGACTAGCGGGAGAAGTGTCACCGGGGAGCTGTTTTTT
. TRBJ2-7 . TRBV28 CASSLPGGGVGYEQYF TGTGCCAGCAGTTTACCCGGGGGCGGAGTCGGCTACGAGCAGTACTTC
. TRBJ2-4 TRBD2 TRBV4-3 CASSPKPLAGEAKNIQYF TGCGCCAGCAGCCCTAAACCACTAGCGGGAGAGGCCAAAAACATTCAGTACTTC
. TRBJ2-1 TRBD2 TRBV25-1 CASSESLAGNNEQFF TGTGCCAGCAGTGAATCGCTAGCGGGGAACAATGAGCAGTTCTTC
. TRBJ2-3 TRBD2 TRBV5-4 CASSSRETRTDTQYF TGTGCCAGCAGCTCGCGGGAGACTCGCACAGATACGCAGTATTTT
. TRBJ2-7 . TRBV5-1 CASRNEGHSYEQYF TGCGCCAGCAGGAACGAGGGGCACTCCTACGAGCAGTACTTC
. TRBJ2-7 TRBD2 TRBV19 CASSPTSGTAYEQYF TGTGCCAGTAGTCCGACTAGCGGGACCGCCTACGAGCAGTACTTC
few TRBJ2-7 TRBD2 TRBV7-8 CASSLSGLADEQYF TGTGCCAGCAGCTTGTCGGGACTAGCGGACGAGCAGTACTTC
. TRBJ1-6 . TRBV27 CASSLLTGGNSPLHF TGTGCCAGCAGTTTACTGACAGGCGGTAATTCACCCCTCCACTTT
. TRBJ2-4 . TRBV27 CASSRDGGDIQYF TGTGCCAGCAGCCGGGACGGCGGGGACATTCAGTACTTC
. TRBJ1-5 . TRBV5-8 CASSGGSGTQPQHF TGTGCCAGCAGCGGAGGGTCTGGGACCCAGCCCCAGCATTTT
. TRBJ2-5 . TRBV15 CATSKSGYAETQYF TGTGCCACCAGCAAAAGTGGGTATGCGGAGACCCAGTACTTC
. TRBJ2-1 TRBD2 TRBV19 CASHLAGDYNEQFF TGTGCCAGCCACCTAGCGGGAGACTACAATGAGCAGTTCTTC
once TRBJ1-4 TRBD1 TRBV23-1 CASSRDRGSATNEKLFF TGCGCCAGCAGTCGGGACAGGGGAAGTGCAACTAATGAAAAACTGTTTTTT
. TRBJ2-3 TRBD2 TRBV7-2 CASKREGGTDTQYF TGTGCCAGCAAGCGGGAGGGGGGCACAGATACGCAGTATTTT
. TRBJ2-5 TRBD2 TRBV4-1 CASSQGVAGQETQYF TGCGCCAGCAGCCAAGGGGTAGCGGGGCAAGAGACCCAGTACTTC
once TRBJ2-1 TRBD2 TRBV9 CASRGGPINEQFF TGTGCCAGCAGGGGAGGGCCCATCAATGAGCAGTTCTTC
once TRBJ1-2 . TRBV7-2 CASSLGARGGYTF TGTGCCAGCAGCTTAGGGGCAAGAGGTGGCTACACCTTC
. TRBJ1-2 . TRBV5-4 CASSAAQGKWSYTF TGTGCCAGCAGCGCCGCTCAGGGGAAGTGGAGCTACACCTTC
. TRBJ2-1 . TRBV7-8 CASSKEVPSGNEQFF TGTGCCAGCAGCAAGGAGGTCCCATCCGGGAATGAGCAGTTCTTC
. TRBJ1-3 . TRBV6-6 CASSRAAAGELGNTIYF TGTGCCAGCAGTCGAGCCGCGGCAGGGGAGCTTGGAAACACCATATATTTT
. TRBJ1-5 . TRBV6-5 CASSNRRPSNQPQHF TGTGCCAGCAGTAACAGGAGACCTAGCAATCAGCCCCAGCATTTT
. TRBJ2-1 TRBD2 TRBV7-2 CASSLSPSGRGNEQFF TGTGCCAGCAGCTTATCCCCTAGCGGGAGAGGGAATGAGCAGTTCTTC
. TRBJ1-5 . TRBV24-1 CATSDPTRDQGGNQPQHF TGTGCCACCAGTGATCCAACCAGGGACCAAGGAGGCAATCAGCCCCAGCATTTT
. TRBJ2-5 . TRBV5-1 CASSLGQGKETQYF TGCGCCAGCAGCTTGGGTCAGGGAAAAGAGACCCAGTACTTC
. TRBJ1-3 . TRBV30 CAWSGGPVGNTIYF TGTGCCTGGAGTGGGGGACCGGTCGGAAACACCATATATTTT
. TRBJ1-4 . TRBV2 CASRASAVEKLFF TGTGCCAGCAGGGCCTCGGCGGTTGAAAAACTGTTTTTT
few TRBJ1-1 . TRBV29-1 CSSGGEEAFF TGCAGCTCCGGGGGAGAGGAAGCTTTCTTT
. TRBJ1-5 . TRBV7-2 CASSSGGGSQPQHF TGTGCCAGCAGCTCCGGGGGGGGGTCTCAGCCCCAGCATTTT
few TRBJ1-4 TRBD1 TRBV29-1 CSATDREDEKLFF TGCAGCGCTACGGACAGGGAAGATGAAAAACTGTTTTTT